The rows below give T cell receptor beta chains drawn from one sample of a study of cytomegalovirus exposure and HLA in healthy donors. Data came from immunoSEQ multiplex PCR; TCRdb stores just in-frame clones and leaves some out. The table lists more than 90,000 clones, 55% to 75% of them singletons. Sequencing input: PBMCs. All receptors come from a man under 40 in good health and CMV-seropositive. CDR3s include the opening cysteine and the closing phenylalanine or tryptophan. A D gene is named only where the DNA matches it firmly. Where a row states a size, it is once, few, many or the class of an expanded clone; other rows omit it.

v_gene: TRBV4-1; j_gene: TRBJ2-5; d_gene: TRBD2; abundance: NA; CDR3aa: CASSQLPGTSGGYQETQYF; CDR3nt: TGCGCCAGCAGCCAGTTACCCGGGACTAGCGGGGGCTACCAAGAGACCCAGTACTTC
v_gene: TRBV18; j_gene: TRBJ2-5; d_gene: TRBD1; abundance: NA; CDR3aa: CASSPYRGTETQYF; CDR3nt: TGTGCCAGCTCACCTTACAGGGGGACGGAGACCCAGTACTTC
v_gene: TRBV7-9; j_gene: TRBJ1-1; d_gene: NA; abundance: NA; CDR3aa: CASSTLSSGPNTEAFF; CDR3nt: TGTGCCAGCAGTACCCTTAGTAGCGGGCCGAACACTGAAGCTTTCTTT
v_gene: TRBV4-3; j_gene: TRBJ2-1; d_gene: NA; abundance: few; CDR3aa: CASSQSHYSYNEQFF; CDR3nt: TGCGCCAGCAGCCAATCCCACTATTCCTACAATGAGCAGTTCTTC
v_gene: TRBV27; j_gene: TRBJ2-6; d_gene: NA; abundance: NA; CDR3aa: CASSFLSSGANVLTF; CDR3nt: TGTGCCAGCAGTTTTCTTAGCTCTGGGGCCAACGTCCTGACTTTC
v_gene: TRBV5-4; j_gene: TRBJ2-3; d_gene: TRBD2; abundance: few; CDR3aa: CASSLGGGFADTQYF; CDR3nt: TGTGCCAGCAGCTTGGGCGGGGGGTTTGCAGATACGCAGTATTTT
v_gene: TRBV5-1; j_gene: TRBJ1-1; d_gene: TRBD1; abundance: NA; CDR3aa: CASSQNPGQGNTEAFF; CDR3nt: TGCGCCAGCAGCCAAAATCCGGGACAGGGAAACACTGAAGCTTTCTTT
v_gene: TRBV5-6; j_gene: TRBJ1-5; d_gene: TRBD1; abundance: few; CDR3aa: CASSSDRGGNQPQHF; CDR3nt: TGTGCCAGCAGTTCGGACAGGGGCGGCAATCAGCCCCAGCATTTT
v_gene: TRBV7-7; j_gene: TRBJ2-2; d_gene: NA; abundance: NA; CDR3aa: CASSLLENTGELFF; CDR3nt: TGTGCTAGCAGCTTATTAGAGAACACCGGGGAGCTGTTTTTT
v_gene: TRBV30; j_gene: TRBJ2-7; d_gene: NA; abundance: NA; CDR3aa: CAWSVGGGPSYEQYF; CDR3nt: TGTGCCTGGAGTGTAGGGGGGGGGCCCTCCTACGAGCAGTACTTC
v_gene: TRBV5-1; j_gene: TRBJ1-1; d_gene: TRBD1; abundance: few; CDR3aa: CASSVRQGGIGTEAFF; CDR3nt: TGCGCCAGCAGCGTAAGACAGGGTGGGATCGGCACTGAAGCTTTCTTT
v_gene: TRBV29-1; j_gene: TRBJ2-1; d_gene: TRBD1; abundance: NA; CDR3aa: CSVSTGGISYNEQFF; CDR3nt: TGCAGCGTTTCGACAGGGGGGATATCCTACAATGAGCAGTTCTTC
v_gene: TRBV5-1; j_gene: TRBJ2-3; d_gene: TRBD2; abundance: NA; CDR3aa: CASSLAGVGGAADTQYF; CDR3nt: TGCGCCAGCAGCTTGGCCGGGGTCGGGGGGGCCGCAGATACGCAGTATTTT
v_gene: TRBV6-6; j_gene: TRBJ2-7; d_gene: TRBD1; abundance: NA; CDR3aa: CASSYPDRGPYEQYF; CDR3nt: TGTGCCAGCAGTTACCCGGACAGGGGCCCCTACGAGCAGTACTTC
v_gene: TRBV5-6; j_gene: TRBJ1-6; d_gene: TRBD1; abundance: few; CDR3aa: CASSFSTGTGAAQNSPLHF; CDR3nt: TGTGCCAGCAGCTTTTCAACCGGGACAGGGGCCGCCCAAAATTCACCCCTCCACTTT
v_gene: TRBV27; j_gene: TRBJ2-1; d_gene: TRBD2; abundance: NA; CDR3aa: CASSLSLGLAVDNEQFF; CDR3nt: TGTGCCAGCAGTTTATCGCTAGGACTAGCGGTTGACAATGAGCAGTTCTTC
v_gene: TRBV5-1; j_gene: TRBJ2-5; d_gene: TRBD1; abundance: NA; CDR3aa: CASSPRPGQGRETQYF; CDR3nt: TGCGCCAGCAGCCCTCGACCCGGACAGGGACGGGAGACCCAGTACTTC
v_gene: TRBV7-8; j_gene: TRBJ1-1; d_gene: NA; abundance: few; CDR3aa: CASSLGGQLSQAFF; CDR3nt: TGTGCCAGCAGCTTAGGAGGACAGTTAAGTCAAGCTTTCTTT
v_gene: TRBV4-1; j_gene: TRBJ2-4; d_gene: NA; abundance: once; CDR3aa: CASSQDPPGSTKNSQYF; CDR3nt: TGCGCCAGCAGCCAAGACCCTCCGGGATCTACCAAAAACAGTCAGTACTTC
v_gene: TRBV9; j_gene: TRBJ2-3; d_gene: TRBD2; abundance: NA; CDR3aa: CASSVGGSGGDTDTQYF; CDR3nt: TGTGCCAGCAGCGTAGGAGGTAGCGGGGGGGACACAGATACGCAGTATTTT
v_gene: TRBV11-2; j_gene: TRBJ2-3; d_gene: TRBD2; abundance: few; CDR3aa: CASSSAGDTQYF; CDR3nt: TGTGCCAGCAGCTCAGCGGGGGATACGCAGTATTTT
v_gene: TRBV7-8; j_gene: TRBJ1-2; d_gene: NA; abundance: NA; CDR3aa: CASSPSGGAGRWGYTF; CDR3nt: TGTGCCAGCAGCCCTTCGGGGGGCGCAGGGCGATGGGGCTACACCTTC
v_gene: TRBV5-5; j_gene: TRBJ1-4; d_gene: NA; abundance: NA; CDR3aa: CASSLGGRVEKLFF; CDR3nt: TGTGCCAGCAGCTTGGGGGGGCGCGTTGAAAAACTGTTTTTT
v_gene: TRBV27; j_gene: TRBJ1-1; d_gene: TRBD1; abundance: few; CDR3aa: CASSPVGTDTEAFF; CDR3nt: TGTGCCAGCAGTCCGGTAGGGACAGACACTGAAGCTTTCTTT
v_gene: TRBV9; j_gene: TRBJ1-4; d_gene: NA; abundance: NA; CDR3aa: CASSVGGRRNEKLFF; CDR3nt: TGTGCCAGCAGCGTAGGGGGCAGAAGGAACGAAAAACTGTTTTTT
v_gene: TRBV6-6; j_gene: TRBJ1-1; d_gene: NA; abundance: NA; CDR3aa: CASSYSYLAFF; CDR3nt: TGTGCCAGCAGTTACTCTTATTTGGCTTTCTTT
v_gene: TRBV11-2; j_gene: TRBJ2-5; d_gene: TRBD1; abundance: NA; CDR3aa: CASSLVTGGRGAQETQYF; CDR3nt: TGTGCCAGCAGCTTAGTAACAGGGGGCCGTGGGGCCCAAGAGACCCAGTACTTC
v_gene: TRBV9; j_gene: TRBJ1-1; d_gene: TRBD1; abundance: few; CDR3aa: CASSDRQGIRNTEAFF; CDR3nt: TGTGCCAGCAGCGACCGACAGGGGATACGGAACACTGAAGCTTTCTTT
v_gene: TRBV6-5; j_gene: TRBJ1-2; d_gene: TRBD1; abundance: NA; CDR3aa: CASSAWDRVNYGYTF; CDR3nt: TGTGCCAGCAGTGCGTGGGACAGGGTAAACTATGGCTACACCTTC
v_gene: TRBV7-9; j_gene: TRBJ2-7; d_gene: TRBD1; abundance: NA; CDR3aa: CASSPHPTGGYEQYF; CDR3nt: TGTGCCAGCAGCCCTCACCCGACAGGGGGCTACGAGCAGTACTTC
v_gene: TRBV7-8; j_gene: TRBJ2-3; d_gene: NA; abundance: few; CDR3aa: CASSKPVGDTQYF; CDR3nt: TGTGCCAGCAGCAAACCGGTCGGAGATACGCAGTATTTT
v_gene: TRBV28; j_gene: TRBJ2-1; d_gene: NA; abundance: NA; CDR3aa: CASSPPPAGLEFF; CDR3nt: TGTGCCAGCAGCCCCCCTCCGGCGGGTCTTGAATTCTTC
v_gene: TRBV7-9; j_gene: TRBJ2-7; d_gene: NA; abundance: NA; CDR3aa: CASSRQLSRDYYEQYF; CDR3nt: TGTGCCAGCAGCCGACAATTGAGCCGGGATTACTACGAGCAGTACTTC
v_gene: TRBV6-1; j_gene: TRBJ1-5; d_gene: NA; abundance: NA; CDR3aa: CASSVQGGQPQHF; CDR3nt: TGTGCCAGCAGTGTACAGGGTGGTCAGCCCCAGCATTTT
v_gene: TRBV14; j_gene: TRBJ2-3; d_gene: NA; abundance: NA; CDR3aa: CASSQEWADTQYF; CDR3nt: TGTGCCAGCAGCCAAGAATGGGCCGATACGCAGTATTTT
v_gene: TRBV27; j_gene: TRBJ2-1; d_gene: TRBD2; abundance: NA; CDR3aa: CASSLTSGGGGEQFF; CDR3nt: TGTGCCAGCAGTCTTACTAGCGGAGGAGGGGGTGAGCAGTTCTTC
v_gene: TRBV6-5; j_gene: TRBJ2-7; d_gene: NA; abundance: NA; CDR3aa: CASSRRGGWTYEQYF; CDR3nt: TGTGCCAGCAGCCGAAGGGGGGGTTGGACCTACGAGCAGTACTTC
v_gene: TRBV21-1; j_gene: TRBJ1-3; d_gene: NA; abundance: NA; CDR3aa: CASRLFFTGGSGNTIYF; CDR3nt: TGTGCCAGCAGGCTATTCTTTACAGGGGGCTCTGGAAACACCATATATTTT
v_gene: TRBV5-4; j_gene: TRBJ2-1; d_gene: TRBD2; abundance: once; CDR3aa: CASSPGAGAVDNEQFF; CDR3nt: TGTGCCAGCAGCCCCGGAGCGGGGGCCGTCGACAATGAGCAGTTCTTC
v_gene: TRBV18; j_gene: TRBJ1-2; d_gene: NA; abundance: once; CDR3aa: CASSPYDSLYGYTF; CDR3nt: TGTGCCAGCTCACCTTACGACAGCCTTTATGGCTACACCTTC
v_gene: TRBV9; j_gene: TRBJ2-1; d_gene: TRBD2; abundance: NA; CDR3aa: CASSVAGLAGAWDEQFF; CDR3nt: TGTGCCAGCAGCGTAGCCGGACTAGCGGGAGCCTGGGATGAGCAGTTCTTC
v_gene: TRBV7-9; j_gene: TRBJ1-1; d_gene: TRBD1; abundance: NA; CDR3aa: CASSFPGQGVTEAFF; CDR3nt: TGTGCCAGCAGCTTTCCGGGACAGGGGGTCACTGAAGCTTTCTTT
v_gene: TRBV6-5; j_gene: TRBJ2-3; d_gene: NA; abundance: NA; CDR3aa: CASSSTNTQYF; CDR3nt: TGTGCCAGCAGCTCTACCAATACGCAGTATTTT
v_gene: TRBV5-1; j_gene: TRBJ2-5; d_gene: TRBD1; abundance: NA; CDR3aa: CASSLAGQGAGQETQYF; CDR3nt: TGCGCCAGCAGCTTGGCGGGACAGGGGGCAGGACAAGAGACCCAGTACTTC
v_gene: TRBV15; j_gene: TRBJ2-5; d_gene: NA; abundance: NA; CDR3aa: CATSREQFQETQYF; CDR3nt: TGTGCCACCAGCAGAGAACAGTTCCAAGAGACCCAGTACTTC
v_gene: TRBV6-5; j_gene: TRBJ1-3; d_gene: TRBD1; abundance: NA; CDR3aa: CASHRDSGANTIYF; CDR3nt: TGTGCCTCTCACCGGGACAGTGGGGCAAACACCATATATTTT
v_gene: TRBV29-1; j_gene: TRBJ1-1; d_gene: TRBD1; abundance: NA; CDR3aa: CSVNRGAKNTEAFF; CDR3nt: TGCAGCGTTAACAGGGGGGCTAAGAACACTGAAGCTTTCTTT
v_gene: TRBV5-1; j_gene: TRBJ1-4; d_gene: TRBD1; abundance: NA; CDR3aa: CASSRDSRNEKLFF; CDR3nt: TGCGCCAGCAGTCGGGACAGCCGGAACGAAAAACTGTTTTTT
v_gene: TRBV29-1; j_gene: TRBJ1-5; d_gene: TRBD1; abundance: NA; CDR3aa: CSAQGAANHPQHF; CDR3nt: TGCAGCGCTCAGGGGGCCGCTAATCACCCCCAGCATTTT